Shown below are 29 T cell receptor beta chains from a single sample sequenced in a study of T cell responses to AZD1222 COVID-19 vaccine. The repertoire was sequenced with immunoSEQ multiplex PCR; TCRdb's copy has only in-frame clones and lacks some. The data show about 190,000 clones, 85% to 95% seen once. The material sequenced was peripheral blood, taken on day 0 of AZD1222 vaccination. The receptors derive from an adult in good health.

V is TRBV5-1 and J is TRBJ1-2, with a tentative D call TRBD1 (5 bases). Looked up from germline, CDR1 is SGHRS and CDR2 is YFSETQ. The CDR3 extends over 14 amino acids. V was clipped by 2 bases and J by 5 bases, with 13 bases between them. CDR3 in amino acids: CASSFTTADYGYTF. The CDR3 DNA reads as TGCGCCAGCAGCTTTACGACAGCTGATTATGGCTACACCTTC. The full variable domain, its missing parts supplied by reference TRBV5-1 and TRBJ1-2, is KAGVTQTPRYLIKTRGQQVTLSCSPISGHRSVSWYQQTPGQGLQFLFEYFSETQRNKGNFPGRFSGRQFSNSRSEMNVSTLELGDSALYLCASSFTTADYGYTFGSGTRLTVV.

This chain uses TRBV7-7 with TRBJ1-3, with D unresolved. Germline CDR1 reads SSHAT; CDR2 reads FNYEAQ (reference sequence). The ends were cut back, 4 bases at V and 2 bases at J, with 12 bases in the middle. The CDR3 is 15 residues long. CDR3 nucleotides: TGTGCCAGCAGCTCGAGGGATGGGCCTGGAAACACCATATATTTT. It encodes CASSSRDGPGNTIYF.

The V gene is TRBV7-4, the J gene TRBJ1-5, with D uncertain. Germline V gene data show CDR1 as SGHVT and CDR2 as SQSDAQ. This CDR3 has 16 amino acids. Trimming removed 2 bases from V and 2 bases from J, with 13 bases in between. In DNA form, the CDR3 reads TGTGCCAGCAGCTTATTGTACCAGAGGGGCAATCAGCCCCAGCATTTT. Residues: CASSLLYQRGNQPQHF.

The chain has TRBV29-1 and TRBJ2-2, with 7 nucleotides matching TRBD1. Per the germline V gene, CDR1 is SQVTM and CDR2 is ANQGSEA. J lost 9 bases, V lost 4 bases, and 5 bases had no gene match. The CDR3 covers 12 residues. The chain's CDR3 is CSVGDRVRELFF. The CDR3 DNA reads TGCAGCGTTGGAGACAGGGTCCGGGAGCTGTTTTTT.

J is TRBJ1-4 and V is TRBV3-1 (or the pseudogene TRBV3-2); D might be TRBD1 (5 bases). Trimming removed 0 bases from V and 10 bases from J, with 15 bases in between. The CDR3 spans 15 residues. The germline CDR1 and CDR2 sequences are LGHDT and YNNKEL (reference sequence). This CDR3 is CASSQDGAVWRKLFF. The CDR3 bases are TGTGCCAGCAGCCAAGATGGGGCAGTTTGGCGAAAACTGTTTTTT.

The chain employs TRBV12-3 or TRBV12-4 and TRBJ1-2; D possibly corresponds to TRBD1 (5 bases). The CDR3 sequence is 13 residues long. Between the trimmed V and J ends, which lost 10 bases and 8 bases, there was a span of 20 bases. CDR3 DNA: TGTGCCACCACGGGCGGGACTTTGGGCGGCTACACCTTC. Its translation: CATTGGTLGGYTF.

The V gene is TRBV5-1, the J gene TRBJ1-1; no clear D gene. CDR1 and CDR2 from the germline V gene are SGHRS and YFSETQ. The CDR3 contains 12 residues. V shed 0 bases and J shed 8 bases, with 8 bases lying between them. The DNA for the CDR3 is TGCGCCAGCAGCTTGGAGGGATCCGAAGCTTTCTTT. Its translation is CASSLEGSEAFF.

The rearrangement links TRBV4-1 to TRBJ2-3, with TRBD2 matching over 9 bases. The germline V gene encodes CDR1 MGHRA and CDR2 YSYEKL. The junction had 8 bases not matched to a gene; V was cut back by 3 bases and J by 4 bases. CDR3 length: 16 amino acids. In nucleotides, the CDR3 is TGCGCCAGCAGCCAGAGTAGCGGGGGTACGTCAGATACGCAGTATTTT. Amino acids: CASSQSSGGTSDTQYF.

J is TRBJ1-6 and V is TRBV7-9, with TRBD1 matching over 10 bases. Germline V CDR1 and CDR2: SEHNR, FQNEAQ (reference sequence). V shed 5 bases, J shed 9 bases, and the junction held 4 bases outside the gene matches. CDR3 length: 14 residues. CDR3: CASSPDRGLSPLHF. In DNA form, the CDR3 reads TGTGCCAGCAGCCCCGACAGGGGGCTTTCACCCCTCCACTTT.

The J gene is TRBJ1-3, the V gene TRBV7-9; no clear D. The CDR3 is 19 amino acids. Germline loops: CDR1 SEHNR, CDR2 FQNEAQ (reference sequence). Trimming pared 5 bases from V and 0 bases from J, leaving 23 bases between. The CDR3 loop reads CASSPKLRVSGSSGNTIYF. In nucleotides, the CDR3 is TGTGCCAGCAGCCCAAAACTTCGGGTGTCGGGCTCCTCTGGAAACACCATATATTTT.

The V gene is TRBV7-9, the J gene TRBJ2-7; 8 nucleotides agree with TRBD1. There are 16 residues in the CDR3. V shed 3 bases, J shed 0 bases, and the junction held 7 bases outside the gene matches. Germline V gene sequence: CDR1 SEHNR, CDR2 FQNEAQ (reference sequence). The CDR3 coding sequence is TGTGCCAGCAGCTTTTACAGGGGGTTAAACTCCTACGAGCAGTACTTC. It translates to CASSFYRGLNSYEQYF. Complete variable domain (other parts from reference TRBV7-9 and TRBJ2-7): DTGVSQNPRHKITKRGQNVTFRCDPISEHNRLYWYRQTLGQGPEFLTYFQNEAQLEKSRLLSDRFSAERPKGSFSTLEIQRTEQGDSAMYLCASSFYRGLNSYEQYFGPGTRLTVT.

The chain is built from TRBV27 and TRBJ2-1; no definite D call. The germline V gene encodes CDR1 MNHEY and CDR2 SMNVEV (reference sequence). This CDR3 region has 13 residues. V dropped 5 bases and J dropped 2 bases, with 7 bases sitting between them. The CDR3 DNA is TGTGCCAGCAGTCCCGGGCCCTACAATGAGCAGTTCTTC. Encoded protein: CASSPGPYNEQFF.

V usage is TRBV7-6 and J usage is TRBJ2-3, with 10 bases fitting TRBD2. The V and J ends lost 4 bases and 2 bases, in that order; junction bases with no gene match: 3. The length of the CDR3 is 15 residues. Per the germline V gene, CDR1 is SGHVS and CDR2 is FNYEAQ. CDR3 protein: CASSSSGGHTDTQYF. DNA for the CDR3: TGTGCCAGCAGCTCTAGCGGGGGCCACACAGATACGCAGTATTTT.

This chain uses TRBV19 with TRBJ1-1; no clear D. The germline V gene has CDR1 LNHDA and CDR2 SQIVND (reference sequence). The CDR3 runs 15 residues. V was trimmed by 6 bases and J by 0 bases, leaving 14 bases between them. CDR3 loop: CASRTSTVMNTEAFF. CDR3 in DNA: TGTGCCAGTAGGACCTCAACAGTGATGAACACTGAAGCTTTCTTT.

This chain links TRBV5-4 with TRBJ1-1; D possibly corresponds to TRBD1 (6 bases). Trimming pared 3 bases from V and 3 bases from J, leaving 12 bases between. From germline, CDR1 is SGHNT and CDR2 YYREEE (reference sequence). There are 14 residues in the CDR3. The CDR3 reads CASSSQDSHTEAFF. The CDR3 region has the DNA TGTGCCAGCAGCTCCCAGGACAGCCACACTGAAGCTTTCTTT.

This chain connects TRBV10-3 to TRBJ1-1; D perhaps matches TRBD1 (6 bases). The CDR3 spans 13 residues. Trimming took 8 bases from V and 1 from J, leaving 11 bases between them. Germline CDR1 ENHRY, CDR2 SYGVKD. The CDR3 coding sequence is TGTGCCATCGGGAACAGGGAGAACACTGAAGCTTTCTTT. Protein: CAIGNRENTEAFF.

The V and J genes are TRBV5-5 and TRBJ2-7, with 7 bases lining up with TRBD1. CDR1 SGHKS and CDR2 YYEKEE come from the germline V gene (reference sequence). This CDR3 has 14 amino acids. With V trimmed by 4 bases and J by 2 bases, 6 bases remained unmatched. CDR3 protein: CASSLTGTAYEQYF. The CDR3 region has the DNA TGTGCCAGCAGCCTCACCGGGACAGCCTACGAGCAGTACTTC.

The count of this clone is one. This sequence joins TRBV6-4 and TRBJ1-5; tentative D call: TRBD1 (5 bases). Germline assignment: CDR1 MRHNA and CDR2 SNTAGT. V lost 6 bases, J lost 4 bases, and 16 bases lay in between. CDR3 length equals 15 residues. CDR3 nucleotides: TGTGCCAGCAGCGTTGCCGGGGGAGGTAATCAGCCCCAGCATTTT. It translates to CASSVAGGGNQPQHF.

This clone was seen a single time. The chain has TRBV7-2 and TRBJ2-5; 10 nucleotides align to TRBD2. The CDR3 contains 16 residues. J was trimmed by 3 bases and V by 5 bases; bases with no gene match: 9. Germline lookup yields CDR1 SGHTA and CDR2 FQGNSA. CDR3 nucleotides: TGTGCCAGCAGCCCCAACATAGGACTAGCGGAAGAGACCCAGTACTTC. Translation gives CASSPNIGLAEETQYF.

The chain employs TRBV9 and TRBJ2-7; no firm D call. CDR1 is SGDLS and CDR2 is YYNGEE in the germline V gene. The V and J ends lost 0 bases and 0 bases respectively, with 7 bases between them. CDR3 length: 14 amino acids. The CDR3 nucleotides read TGTGCCAGCAGCGTAGGTCAGACCTCCTACGAGCAGTACTTC. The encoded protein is CASSVGQTSYEQYF.

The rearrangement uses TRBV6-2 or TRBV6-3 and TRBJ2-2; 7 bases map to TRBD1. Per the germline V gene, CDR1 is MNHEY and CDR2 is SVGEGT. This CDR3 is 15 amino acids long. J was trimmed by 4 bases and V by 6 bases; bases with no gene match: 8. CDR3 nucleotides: TGTGCCAGCAGCCGAGAACAGGGGCCCACCGGGGAGCTGTTTTTT. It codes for CASSREQGPTGELFF.

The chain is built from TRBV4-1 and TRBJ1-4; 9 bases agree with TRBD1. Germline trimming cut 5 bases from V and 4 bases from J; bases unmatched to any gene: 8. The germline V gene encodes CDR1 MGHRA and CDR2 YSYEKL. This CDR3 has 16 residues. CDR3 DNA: TGCGCCAGCAGCGACTACAGGGGGCTTGATAATGAAAAACTGTTTTTT. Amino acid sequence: CASSDYRGLDNEKLFF.

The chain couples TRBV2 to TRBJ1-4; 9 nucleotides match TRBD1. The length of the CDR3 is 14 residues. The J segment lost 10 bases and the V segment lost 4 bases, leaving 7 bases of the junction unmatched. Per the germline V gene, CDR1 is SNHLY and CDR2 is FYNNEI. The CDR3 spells CASSGTGVFGKLFF. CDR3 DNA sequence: TGTGCCAGCAGTGGGACAGGGGTATTCGGAAAACTGTTTTTT.

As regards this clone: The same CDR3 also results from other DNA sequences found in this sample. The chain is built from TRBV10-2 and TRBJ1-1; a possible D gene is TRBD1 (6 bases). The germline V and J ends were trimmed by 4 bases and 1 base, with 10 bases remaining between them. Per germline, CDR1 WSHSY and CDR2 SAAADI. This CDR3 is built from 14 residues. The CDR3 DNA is TGCGCCAGCAGTGGGAGCAGGGGGAACACTGAAGCTTTCTTT. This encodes CASSGSRGNTEAFF.

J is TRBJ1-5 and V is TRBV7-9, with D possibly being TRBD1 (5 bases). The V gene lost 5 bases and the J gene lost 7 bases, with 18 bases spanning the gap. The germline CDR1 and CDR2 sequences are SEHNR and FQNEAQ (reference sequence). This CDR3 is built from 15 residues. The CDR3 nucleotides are TGTGCCAGCAGCCCCCGGGGTGGGGCCGGGCAGCCCCAGCATTTT. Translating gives CASSPRGGAGQPQHF.

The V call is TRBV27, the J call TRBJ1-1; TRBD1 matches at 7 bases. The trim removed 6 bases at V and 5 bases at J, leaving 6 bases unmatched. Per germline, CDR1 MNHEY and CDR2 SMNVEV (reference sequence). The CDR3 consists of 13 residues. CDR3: CASSDRVRTEAFF. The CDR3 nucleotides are TGTGCCAGCAGCGACAGGGTGAGGACTGAAGCTTTCTTT.

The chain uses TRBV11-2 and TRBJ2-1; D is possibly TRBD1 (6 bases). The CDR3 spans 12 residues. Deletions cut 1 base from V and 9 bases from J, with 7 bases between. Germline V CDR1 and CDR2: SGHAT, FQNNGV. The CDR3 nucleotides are TGTGCCAGCAGCTTAGTAGGGGGTGAGCAGTTCTTC. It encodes CASSLVGGEQFF. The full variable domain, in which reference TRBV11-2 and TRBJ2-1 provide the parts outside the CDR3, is EAGVAQSPRYKIIEKRQSVAFWCNPISGHATLYWYQQILGQGPKLLIQFQNNGVVDDSQLPKDRFSAERLKGVDSTLKIQPAKLEDSAVYLCASSLVGGEQFFGPGTRLTVL.

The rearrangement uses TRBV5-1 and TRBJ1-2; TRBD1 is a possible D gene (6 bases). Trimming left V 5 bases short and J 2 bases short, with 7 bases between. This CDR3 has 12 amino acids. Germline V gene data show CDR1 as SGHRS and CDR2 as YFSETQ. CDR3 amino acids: CASRGANYGYTF. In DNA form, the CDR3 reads TGCGCCAGCAGGGGGGCCAACTATGGCTACACCTTC.

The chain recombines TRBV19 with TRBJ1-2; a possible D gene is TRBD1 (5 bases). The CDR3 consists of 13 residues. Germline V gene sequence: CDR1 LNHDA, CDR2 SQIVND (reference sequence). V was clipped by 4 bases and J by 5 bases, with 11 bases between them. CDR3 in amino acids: CASSTGRDYGYTF. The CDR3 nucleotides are TGTGCCAGTAGTACGGGACGAGATTATGGCTACACCTTC.